This entry lists 15 T cell receptor beta chains sequenced from one sample in a study of T cell repertoires in cytomegalovirus infection. Via MiXCR, TCRdb re-called the reads, giving one row per CDR3 protein. This sample has 250,000 to 350,000 distinct CDR3 sequences, with more than 20% found just once. The sequencing sample was made of PBMCs. These receptors came from a human donor in good health (CMV status not recorded). Some clones in this sample may be carry-over from other donors' samples.

The gene calls are TRBV11-2 and TRBJ2-7; no reliable D call. The CDR3 is 15 residues long. Germline CDR1 and CDR2: SGHAT and FQNNGV. V was trimmed by 1 base and J by 3 bases, leaving 13 bases between them. CDR3 in amino acids: CASSLVPEIRYEQYF. The CDR3 DNA is TGTGCCAGCAGCTTAGTTCCCGAGATTCGCTACGAGCAGTACTTC.

This clonotype has more than one count but fewer than ten. The J gene is TRBJ2-3, the V gene TRBV19; TRBD1 is a possible D gene (6 bases). Trimming cost V 6 bases and J 1 base, with 17 bases left between them. The CDR3 loop spans 16 amino acids. From germline, CDR1 is LNHDA and CDR2 SQIVND (reference sequence). The CDR3 region is CASSVSQGIGTDTQYF. As DNA, the CDR3 is TGTGCCAGTAGCGTCAGTCAGGGGATAGGCACAGATACGCAGTATTTT.

V is TRBV7-9 and J is TRBJ1-1, with 8 bases matching TRBD1. In germline, CDR1 is SEHNR, CDR2 FQNEAQ (reference sequence). CDR3 length: 17 residues. Losses at the gene ends were 1 base for V and 0 bases for J; bases not matched to a gene: 7. CDR3 DNA: TGTGCCAGCAGCTTAGGTCAGGGGGCGAGAGTGAACACTGAAGCTTTCTTT. Residues: CASSLGQGARVNTEAFF.

In this sample, this clonotype turned up many times. This chain uses TRBV4-1 with TRBJ2-7; tentative D call: TRBD1 (6 bases). The germline CDR1 and CDR2 sequences are MGHRA and YSYEKL. This CDR3 contains 15 residues. The ends were cut back, 0 bases at V and 1 base at J, with 10 bases in the middle. Written as DNA, the CDR3 is TGCGCCAGCAGCCAAGAAAGGACAGCGTCCTACGAGCAGTACTTC. Protein sequence: CASSQERTASYEQYF.

CDR3 loop: CASSLAGTSGSRVFF. CDR3 sequence (DNA): TGTGCCAGCAGCTTAGCGGGGACTAGCGGGAGTAGAGTGTTCTTC. V gene TRBV7-2 combines with J gene TRBJ2-1; 14 positions agree with TRBD2. Losses at the gene ends were 0 bases for V and 15 bases for J; bases not matched to a gene: 7. CDR1 and CDR2 from the germline V gene are SGHTA and FQGNSA. The CDR3 totals 15 residues.

The chain employs TRBV15 and TRBJ2-6; D possibly uses TRBD1 or TRBD2 (5 bases each). The V end was cut by 3 bases, the J end by 3 bases, with 18 bases between. This CDR3 region has 18 residues. Germline assignment: CDR1 LNHNV and CDR2 YYDKDF (reference sequence). The CDR3 DNA reads as TGTGCCACCAGCAGGCAACCGGGACGGAGCTTTGGGGCCAACGTCCTGACTTTC. This translates into CATSRQPGRSFGANVLTF.

This chain uses TRBV3-1 with TRBJ2-3; the D call may be TRBD1 or TRBD2 (5 bases each). CDR1 is LGHDT, CDR2 YNNKEL, per germline (reference sequence). Deletions cut 4 bases from V and 7 bases from J, with 18 bases between. The CDR3 is made up of 15 amino acids. The CDR3 bases are TGTGCCAGCAGCCTCTCGGGACCCCGCATGTATACGCAGTATTTT. This codes for CASSLSGPRMYTQYF.

Of note for this clonotype: One base away lies a much larger clone, so this may be a sequencing read error. This chain links TRBV7-2 with TRBJ2-5, with D perhaps given as TRBD1 or TRBD2 (7 bases each). This CDR3 spans 14 amino acids. Per the germline V gene, CDR1 is SGHTA and CDR2 is FQGNSA. The CDR3 loop reads CASGGGQIIETPYF. The DNA for the CDR3 is TGTGCCAGCGGGGGGGGACAGATCATAGAGACCCCGTACTTC.

This clonotype was recorded at least ten times. The V call is TRBV11-2, the J call TRBJ2-7; unclear D gene. Trimming took off 2 bases at V and 5 bases at J, with 7 bases between the two ends. The CDR3 sequence is 12 residues long. In germline, CDR1 is SGHAT, CDR2 FQNNGV. The CDR3 nucleotides are TGTGCCAGCAGCTTACATGGCAACGAGCAGTACTTC. This codes for CASSLHGNEQYF.

In its sample, this clonotype was seen a few times. The chain combines TRBV10-3 with TRBJ2-5; unclear D gene. The germline V gene encodes CDR1 ENHRY and CDR2 SYGVKD. V gave up 6 bases and J gave up 1 base, with 9 bases separating them. This CDR3 region has 13 residues. The CDR3 here is CAIRPGLQETQYF. Here the CDR3 DNA reads TGTGCCATCAGGCCGGGCCTCCAAGAGACCCAGTACTTC.

This clonotype showed up many times. The chain is built from TRBV28 and TRBJ1-5; possible D gene TRBD1, 5 bases. CDR1 is MDHEN and CDR2 is SYDVKM in the germline V gene. The CDR3 length is 15 residues. V was clipped by 4 bases and J by 5 bases, with 15 bases between them. CDR3 DNA sequence: TGTGCCAGCAGTTCACCCGGGGCAGCCCATCAGCCCCAGCATTTT. Translated, it gives CASSSPGAAHQPQHF.

This clonotype was counted a few times. The chain combines TRBV14 with TRBJ2-5; weak D call: TRBD1 (7 bases). The V gene lost 1 base and the J gene lost 4 bases, with 13 bases spanning the gap. The germline CDR1 and CDR2 sequences are SGHDN and FVKESK. This CDR3 is built from 15 residues. The CDR3 reads CASSQGRGHGETQYF. The CDR3 DNA follows: TGTGCCAGCAGCCAAGGGAGGGGGCACGGAGAGACCCAGTACTTC.

This clonotype was detected only a few times. V gene TRBV28 combines with J gene TRBJ2-1; 13 nucleotides align to TRBD2. CDR3 length: 14 amino acids. Germline V gene data show CDR1 as MDHEN and CDR2 as SYDVKM. Germline trimming cut 3 bases from V and 14 bases from J; bases unmatched to any gene: 7. Here the CDR3 reads CASSFTSGRAREFF. The CDR3 coding sequence is TGTGCCAGCAGTTTTACTAGCGGGAGGGCCCGGGAGTTCTTC.

This clonotype was observed at least ten times. The chain recombines TRBV7-9 with TRBJ1-1, with 11 bases that match TRBD1. The germline V gene encodes CDR1 SEHNR and CDR2 FQNEAQ (reference sequence). V lost 1 base, J lost 0 bases, and 7 bases stayed unmatched. The CDR3 is made up of 18 amino acids. The CDR3 DNA reads as TGTGCCAGCAGCTTAGGGACAGGGGGCTTGGTCGTGAACACTGAAGCTTTCTTT. Protein sequence: CASSLGTGGLVVNTEAFF. The whole variable domain, remainder taken from reference TRBV7-9 and TRBJ1-1, is DTGVSQNPRHKITKRGQNVTFRCDPISEHNRLYWYRQTLGQGPEFLTYFQNEAQLEKSRLLSDRFSAERPKGSFSTLEIQRTEQGDSAMYLCASSLGTGGLVVNTEAFFGQGTRLTVV.

This clonotype was seen many times. The chain has TRBV28 and TRBJ2-5; D remains ambiguous. Trimming stripped 7 bases from V and 2 bases from J, with 20 bases between. This CDR3 spans 16 amino acids. Per germline, CDR1 MDHEN and CDR2 SYDVKM. The DNA of the CDR3 is TGTGCCAGCACGGGCGGTTGGAAGGGAATACAAGAGACCCAGTACTTC. Amino acid sequence: CASTGGWKGIQETQYF.